This T cell receptor beta chain came from a study of blood T cell repertoires in COVID-19. On the study more broadly: Researchers got acute and convalescent COVID-19 samples from the United States, Italy and Spain. PBMCs, B-cell-depleted T cells, or T cells were the source of the cDNA or gDNA that made up the material.

Original processing notes: Scientists estimated how many nucleated cells there were by amplifying reference gene primers. Profiling relied on immunoSEQ multiplex PCR, and the TCRdb table lists in-frame clones only, not all of them. V and J calls plus clone size are reproduced from that table; the DNA served to infer D and trimming. The sample has approximately 190,000 clones, less than 90% seen once. Germline loops: CDR1 MDHEN, CDR2 SYDVKM. After removal of 5 bases from V and 7 bases from J, the junction contained 3 bases not matched to a gene. This CDR3 contains 14 residues. The sample taken for sequencing was peripheral blood. This chain uses TRBV28 with TRBJ2-5, with 14 bases fitting TRBD2. The receptor's source is a human donor in a cohort sampled during active COVID-19. CDR3 protein: CASSTGTSGRTQYF. CDR3 DNA sequence: TGTGCCAGCAGTACCGGGACTAGCGGGAGGACCCAGTACTTC.